The 21 T cell receptor beta chains reported below all come from one sample, sequenced in a study of T cell responses to AZD1222 COVID-19 vaccine. TCRdb keeps only in-frame clones here, not all; method: immunoSEQ multiplex PCR. The sample includes roughly 150,000 clones, about 92% of them seen just once. Here the sequenced sample was peripheral blood, taken 28 days after the second AZD1222 dose. These receptors were taken from an adult who received the AZD1222 COVID-19 vaccine.

The chain carries TRBV7-2 and TRBJ2-7; TRBD2 matches 9 bases. The CDR3 is made up of 14 amino acids. The J segment lost 4 bases and the V segment lost 8 bases, leaving 9 bases of the junction unmatched. Germline loops: CDR1 SGHTA, CDR2 FQGNSA. The CDR3 coding sequence is TGTGCCAGCGTCAGGGCGGGGGGGCTTTACGAGCAGTACTTC. Amino acids: CASVRAGGLYEQYF.

The chain combines TRBV19 with TRBJ1-6; no clear D. Looked up from germline, CDR1 is LNHDA and CDR2 is SQIVND (reference sequence). The length of the CDR3 is 15 residues. Trimming pared 5 bases from V and 9 bases from J, leaving 17 bases between. Here the CDR3 DNA reads TGTGCCAGTAGTCCCCAGACCACTGCTGGTTCACCCCTCCACTTT. Translation gives CASSPQTTAGSPLHF.

The gene calls are TRBV14 and TRBJ2-7; D not resolved. The CDR3 totals 12 residues. The germline V and J ends were trimmed by 6 bases and 2 bases, with 8 bases remaining between them. The V gene's germline CDR1 is SGHDN and CDR2 FVKESK. The CDR3 DNA reads TGTGCCAGCAGGGGCCAGACCTACGAGCAGTACTTC. Translating gives CASRGQTYEQYF.

The rearrangement joins TRBV18 to TRBJ2-7; D uncertain. Trimming shortened V by 8 bases and J by 0 bases, and 14 bases separated the two germline ends. This CDR3 is built from 14 residues. The germline gives CDR1 KGHSH, CDR2 LQKENI. The CDR3 DNA follows: TGTGCCAGCACAAACGAGGCGAGCTCCTACGAGCAGTACTTC. Translating gives CASTNEASSYEQYF.

The rearrangement links TRBV18 to TRBJ2-3; 11 bases agree with TRBD2. Germline V gene lookup returns CDR1 KGHSH and CDR2 LQKENI. The CDR3 runs to 17 residues. V dropped 2 bases and J dropped 0; count of bases not matched to a gene: 4. CDR3 amino acids: CASSPATSGTSTDTQYF. CDR3 sequence (DNA): TGTGCCAGCTCACCAGCGACTAGCGGGACTAGCACAGATACGCAGTATTTT. The whole variable domain, remainder taken from reference TRBV18 and TRBJ2-3, is NAGVMQNPRHLVRRRGQEARLRCSPMKGHSHVYWYRQLPEEGLKFMVYLQKENIIDESGMPKERFSAEFPKEGPSILRIQQVVRGDSAAYFCASSPATSGTSTDTQYFGPGTRLTVL.

The genes are TRBV13 and TRBJ2-3; a possible D gene is TRBD1 (6 bases). Germline V CDR1 and CDR2: PRHDT, FYEKMQ (reference sequence). The CDR3 covers 17 residues. Between the trimmed V and J ends, which lost 0 bases and 5 bases, there was a span of 18 bases. Here the CDR3 DNA reads TGTGCCAGCAGCTTAGGCCGGACCAGCCAAGGGGGAGATACGCAGTATTTT. Translating gives CASSLGRTSQGGDTQYF.

J is TRBJ1-5 and V is TRBV19; D unclear. The CDR3 has 11 amino acids. V lost 9 bases, J lost 3 bases, and 6 bases lay in between. CDR1 is LNHDA, CDR2 SQIVND, per germline (reference sequence). CDR3 DNA sequence: TGTGCCAGCGGGATCAATCAGCCCCAGCATTTT. It yields the protein CASGINQPQHF.

The V gene is TRBV6-5, the J gene TRBJ2-3; 10 bases map to TRBD1. Germline V lookup: CDR1 MNHEY, CDR2 SVGAGI. V gave up 6 bases and J gave up 7 bases; unmatched junction bases: 10. This CDR3 comprises 15 residues. The CDR3: CASSTRDRGLNTQYF. As DNA, the CDR3 is TGTGCCAGCAGCACCCGGGACAGGGGATTAAATACGCAGTATTTT.

J is TRBJ2-3 and V is TRBV5-4; the match to TRBD2 covers 9 bases. Per the germline V gene, CDR1 is SGHNT and CDR2 is YYREEE (reference sequence). Trimming removed 5 bases from V and 4 bases from J; junction bases left unmatched: 5. The CDR3 length is 14 residues. CDR3 DNA sequence: TGTGCCAGCAGTTTAGCGGGAGCATCAGATACGCAGTATTTT. Its protein is CASSLAGASDTQYF.

The genes are TRBV27 and TRBJ1-4; D may be TRBD1 (5 bases). V lost 6 bases and J 1 base, leaving 18 bases between the germline ends. This CDR3 is 17 amino acids long. From germline, CDR1 is MNHEY and CDR2 SMNVEV (reference sequence). The CDR3 bases are TGTGCCAGCAGAGTGGGCGGGGGTCTAGGAACTAATGAAAAACTGTTTTTT. This translates into CASRVGGGLGTNEKLFF.

The chain employs TRBV28 and TRBJ1-6; 10 positions agree with TRBD1. The CDR3 has 15 residues. Germline V gene lookup returns CDR1 MDHEN and CDR2 SYDVKM. V gave up 5 bases and J gave up 13 bases; unmatched junction bases: 11. The CDR3 loop is CASSASGTGDVPLHF. CDR3 nucleotide sequence: TGTGCCAGCAGTGCCTCCGGGACAGGGGATGTCCCCCTCCACTTT.

Details on this clone: One junction end disagrees with the germline gene, perhaps due to a read error. V and J are TRBV19 and TRBJ1-2; D call uncertain. This CDR3 contains 14 residues. CDR1 and CDR2 from the germline V gene are LNHDA and SQIVND (reference sequence). CDR3 sequence (DNA): TGTGCCACTAGTACGAGGTCCCTCAACTATGGCTACACCTTC. It encodes CATSTRSLNYGYTF.

The chain uses TRBV19 and TRBJ1-4; no firm D call. CDR1 and CDR2 from the germline V gene are LNHDA and SQIVND (reference sequence). V lost 7 bases and J 8 bases, leaving 17 bases between the germline ends. The CDR3 runs to 14 residues. CDR3 region: CASTSSTWSEKLFF. For the CDR3, the DNA is TGTGCCAGTACCTCTTCCACCTGGAGCGAAAAACTGTTTTTT.

This sequence joins TRBV4-1 and TRBJ2-1; D is possibly TRBD2 (5 bases). V was pared by 4 bases and J by 3 bases, with 16 bases between. CDR1 is MGHRA, CDR2 YSYEKL, per germline. The CDR3 runs to 16 residues. The CDR3 spells CASSLQRSEVYNEQFF. The CDR3 DNA reads as TGCGCCAGCAGCCTACAACGTAGCGAAGTCTACAATGAGCAGTTCTTC.

The CDR3 loop is CASSPWGGYEQYF. The DNA for the CDR3 is TGTGCCAGTAGTCCGTGGGGGGGCTACGAGCAGTACTTC. This chain links TRBV2 with TRBJ2-7, with 7 bases that match TRBD2. V was pared by 9 bases and J by 3 bases, with 8 bases of the junction left unmatched. The germline V gene has CDR1 SNHLY and CDR2 FYNNEI. The CDR3 length is 13 residues.

This clone was observed a handful of times. The chain couples TRBV12-3 or TRBV12-4 to TRBJ1-5, with TRBD1 as a possible D gene (6 bases). The CDR3 spans 13 residues. Trimming removed 8 bases from V and 6 bases from J, with 14 bases in between. CDR3 residues: CASGGGRTQPQHF. The CDR3 bases are TGTGCCAGCGGGGGGGGCAGGACTCAGCCCCAGCATTTT.

The DNA for the CDR3 is TGCAGCGTTGAGACAGACAGGGGTACTGGCTACACCTTC. Its translation is CSVETDRGTGYTF. The J gene is TRBJ1-2, the V gene TRBV29-1; 8 nucleotides line up with TRBD1. In germline, CDR1 is SQVTM, CDR2 ANQGSEA. CDR3 size: 13 residues. With V trimmed by 3 bases and J by 7 bases, 7 bases remained unmatched.

V is TRBV28 and J is TRBJ2-3; D is ambiguous. Germline V gene data show CDR1 as MDHEN and CDR2 as SYDVKM. The V and J ends lost 6 bases and 5 bases respectively, with 12 bases between them. The CDR3 covers 13 residues. The CDR3 DNA sequence: TGTGCCAGCAGGTTCAAGCGTAGAGATACGCAGTATTTT. It yields the protein CASRFKRRDTQYF.

This chain uses TRBV27 with TRBJ1-2; no clear D. The CDR3 contains 13 residues. Trimming took off 3 bases at V and 4 bases at J, with 9 bases between the two ends. The germline CDR1 and CDR2 sequences are MNHEY and SMNVEV (reference sequence). The CDR3: CASSLTGPYGYTF. The CDR3 DNA sequence: TGTGCCAGCAGTTTGACCGGGCCCTATGGCTACACCTTC.

V and J are TRBV7-2 and TRBJ2-2, with 9 nucleotides matching TRBD2. The CDR3 totals 16 residues. With 4 bases clipped from V and 5 bases from J, the junction kept 8 bases outside the gene matches. Germline V gene data show CDR1 as SGHTA and CDR2 as FQGNSA. The CDR3 loop is CASSSAGTSNTGELFF. CDR3 DNA: TGTGCCAGCAGCTCTGCCGGGACTAGCAATACCGGGGAGCTGTTTTTT.

This clone was detected once. The chain links TRBV7-6 to TRBJ2-7; D perhaps matches TRBD1 (5 bases). This CDR3 spans 17 amino acids. Trimming removed 1 base at V and 2 bases at J, with 18 bases between. Per germline, CDR1 SGHVS and CDR2 FNYEAQ. In DNA form, the CDR3 reads TGTGCCAGCAGCTTAGGAGTTCCGGACATGCTAGCCTACGAGCAGTACTTC. It translates to CASSLGVPDMLAYEQYF.